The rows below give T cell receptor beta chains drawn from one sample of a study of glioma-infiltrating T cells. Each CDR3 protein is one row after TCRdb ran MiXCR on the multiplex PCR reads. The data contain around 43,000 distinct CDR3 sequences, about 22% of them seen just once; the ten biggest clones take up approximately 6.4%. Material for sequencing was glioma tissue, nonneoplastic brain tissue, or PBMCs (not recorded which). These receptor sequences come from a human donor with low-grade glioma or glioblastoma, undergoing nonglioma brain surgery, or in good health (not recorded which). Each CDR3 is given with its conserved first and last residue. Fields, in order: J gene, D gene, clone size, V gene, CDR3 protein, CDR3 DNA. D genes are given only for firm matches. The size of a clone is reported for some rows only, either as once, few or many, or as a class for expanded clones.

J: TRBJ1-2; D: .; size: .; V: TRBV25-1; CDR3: CTSSKLGDSSVNYGYTF; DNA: TGTACCAGCAGTAAACTCGGAGACAGTTCTGTGAACTATGGCTACACCTTC
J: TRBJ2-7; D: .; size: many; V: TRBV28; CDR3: CASKDYYEQYF; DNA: TGTGCCAGCAAAGACTACTACGAGCAGTACTTC
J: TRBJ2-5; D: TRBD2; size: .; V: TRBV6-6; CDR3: CASSYMGGGSVQYF; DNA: TGTGCCAGCAGTTACATGGGGGGGGGGAGTGTCCAGTACTTC
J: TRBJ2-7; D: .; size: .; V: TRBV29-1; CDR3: CSVSTFSYGQYF; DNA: TGCAGCGTTTCGACATTCTCCTACGGGCAGTACTTC
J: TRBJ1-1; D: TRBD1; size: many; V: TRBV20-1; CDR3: CSAQGQTNTEAFF; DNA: TGCAGTGCTCAGGGACAGACGAACACTGAAGCTTTCTTT
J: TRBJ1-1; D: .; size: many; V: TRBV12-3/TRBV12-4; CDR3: CASSAEMNTEAFF; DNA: TGTGCCAGCAGCGCCGAAATGAACACTGAAGCTTTCTTT
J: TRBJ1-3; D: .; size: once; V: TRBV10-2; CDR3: CAGSRMGPGNTIYF; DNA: TGCGCCGGCAGTAGGATGGGGCCTGGAAACACCATATATTTT
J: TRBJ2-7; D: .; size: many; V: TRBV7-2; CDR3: CASSLGVAANYEQYF; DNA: TGTGCCAGCAGCTTAGGGGTAGCAGCTAACTACGAGCAGTACTTC
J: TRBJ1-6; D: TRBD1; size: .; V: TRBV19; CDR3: CAASGQGGNNSPLHF; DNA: TGTGCCGCCTCCGGACAGGGGGGAAATAATTCACCCCTCCACTTT
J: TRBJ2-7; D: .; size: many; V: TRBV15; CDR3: CATSRDGDYEQYF; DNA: TGTGCCACCAGCAGAGACGGGGATTACGAGCAGTACTTC
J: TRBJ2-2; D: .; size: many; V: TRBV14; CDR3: CASKAAGELFF; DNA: TGTGCCAGCAAAGCGGCCGGGGAGCTGTTTTTT
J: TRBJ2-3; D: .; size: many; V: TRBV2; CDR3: CASIKDGTPRTDTQYF; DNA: TGTGCCAGCATTAAGGACGGGACGCCTCGCACAGATACGCAGTATTTT
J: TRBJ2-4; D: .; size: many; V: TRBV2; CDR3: CASRGEGDIQYF; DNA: TGTGCCAGTAGGGGGGAGGGAGACATTCAGTACTTC
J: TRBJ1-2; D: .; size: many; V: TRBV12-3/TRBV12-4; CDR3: CASSRSGARLTGYTF; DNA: TGTGCCAGCAGTCGATCAGGGGCTCGGTTGACTGGCTACACCTTC
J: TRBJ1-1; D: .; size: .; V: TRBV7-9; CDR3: CASSLDPSPEAFF; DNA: TGTGCCAGCAGCTTAGATCCGAGCCCTGAAGCTTTCTTT
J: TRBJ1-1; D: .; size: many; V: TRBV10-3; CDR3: CAIKETVNTEAFF; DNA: TGTGCCATCAAGGAGACAGTGAACACTGAAGCTTTCTTT